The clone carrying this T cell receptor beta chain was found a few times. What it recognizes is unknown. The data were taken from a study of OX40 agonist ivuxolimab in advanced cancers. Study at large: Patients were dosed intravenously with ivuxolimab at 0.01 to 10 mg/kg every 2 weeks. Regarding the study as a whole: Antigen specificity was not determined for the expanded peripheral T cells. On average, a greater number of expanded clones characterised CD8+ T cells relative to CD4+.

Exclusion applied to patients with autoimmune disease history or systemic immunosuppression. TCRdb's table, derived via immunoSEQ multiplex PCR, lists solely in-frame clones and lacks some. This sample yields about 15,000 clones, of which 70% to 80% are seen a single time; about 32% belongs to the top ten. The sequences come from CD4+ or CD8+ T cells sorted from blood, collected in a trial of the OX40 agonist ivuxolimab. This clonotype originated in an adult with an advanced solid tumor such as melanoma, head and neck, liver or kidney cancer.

The CDR3 loop is CASSLQGWGTGELFF. DNA for the CDR3: TGTGCCAGCAGCTTACAGGGCTGGGGAACCGGGGAGCTGTTTTTT. The V call is TRBV5-6, the J call TRBJ2-2; perhaps TRBD1 as D (6 bases). Germline-derived CDR1 and CDR2 are SGHDT and YYEEEE. Trimming stripped 2 bases from V and 5 bases from J, with 13 bases between. This CDR3 has 15 amino acids.